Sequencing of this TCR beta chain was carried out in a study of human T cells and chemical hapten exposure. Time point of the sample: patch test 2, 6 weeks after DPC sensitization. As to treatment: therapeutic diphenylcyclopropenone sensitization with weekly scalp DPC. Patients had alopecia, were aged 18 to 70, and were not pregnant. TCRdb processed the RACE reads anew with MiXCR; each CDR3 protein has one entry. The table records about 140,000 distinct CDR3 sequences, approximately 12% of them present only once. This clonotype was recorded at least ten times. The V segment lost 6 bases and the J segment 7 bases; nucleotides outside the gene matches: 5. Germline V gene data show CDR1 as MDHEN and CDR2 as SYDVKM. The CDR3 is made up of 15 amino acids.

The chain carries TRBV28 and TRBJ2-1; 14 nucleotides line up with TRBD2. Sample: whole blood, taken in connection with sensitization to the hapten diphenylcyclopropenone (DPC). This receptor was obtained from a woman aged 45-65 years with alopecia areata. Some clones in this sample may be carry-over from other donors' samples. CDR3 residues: CASRTTSGRVNEQFF. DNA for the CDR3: TGTGCCAGCAGAACGACTAGCGGGAGGGTTAATGAGCAGTTCTTC.